The clone carrying this TCR beta chain appeared once. Using a J-beta primer mix together with a sample-barcoded 5' primer, a second PCR was run for roughly 6 to 11 cycles. The authors tagged each cDNA molecule using a template-switch adaptor with 12 random nucleotides. From the 5' RACE reads, TCRdb called clonotypes with MiXCR, one entry per CDR3 protein. The table lists about 830,000 distinct CDR3 sequences, 62% of them singletons. Trimming stripped 7 bases from V and 8 bases from J, with 17 bases between. Germline V gene sequence: CDR1 SEHNR, CDR2 FQNEAQ (reference sequence). The CDR3 length is 13 residues. These data come from a study of blood T cells in healthy people across ages. Each donor had around 11 milliliters of peripheral blood drawn.

The specimen was blood. The source of this sequence is a man younger than 40 in good health. The chain joins TRBV7-9 to TRBJ1-2; weak D call: TRBD1 (5 bases). The CDR3 spells CASTTGTAGGYTF. The CDR3 DNA sequence: TGTGCCAGCACCACCGGGACCGCCGGAGGCTACACCTTC.